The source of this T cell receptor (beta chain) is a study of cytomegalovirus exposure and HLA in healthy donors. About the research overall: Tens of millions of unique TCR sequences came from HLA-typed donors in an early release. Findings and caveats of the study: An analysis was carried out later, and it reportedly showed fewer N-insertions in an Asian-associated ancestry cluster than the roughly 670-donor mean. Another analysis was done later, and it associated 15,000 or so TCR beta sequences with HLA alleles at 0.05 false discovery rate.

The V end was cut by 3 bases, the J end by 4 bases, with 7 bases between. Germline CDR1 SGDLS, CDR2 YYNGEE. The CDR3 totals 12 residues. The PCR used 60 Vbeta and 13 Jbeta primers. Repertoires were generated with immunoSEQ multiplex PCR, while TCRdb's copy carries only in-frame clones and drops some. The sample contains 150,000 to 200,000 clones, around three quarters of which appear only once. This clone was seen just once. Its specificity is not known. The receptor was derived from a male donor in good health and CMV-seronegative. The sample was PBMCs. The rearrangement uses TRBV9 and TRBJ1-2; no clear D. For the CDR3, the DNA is TGTGCCAGCAGCGACAGCAGCTATGGCTACACCTTC. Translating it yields CASSDSSYGYTF. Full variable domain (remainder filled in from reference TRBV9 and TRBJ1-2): DSGVTQTPKHLITATGQRVTLRCSPRSGDLSVYWYQQSLDQGLQFLIQYYNGEERAKGNILERFSAQQFPDLHSELNLSSLELGDSALYFCASSDSSYGYTFGSGTRLTVV.